These T cell receptor beta chains were read from a single sample in a study of cytomegalovirus exposure and HLA in healthy donors. Here immunoSEQ multiplex PCR was the method, and the copy in TCRdb shows in-frame clones only, minus some. The sample records roughly 99,000 clones, around four fifths being singletons. Sequencing used PBMCs. These receptors originate from a man aged 30 to 39 in good health and CMV-seronegative. Both conserved end residues are part of each CDR3. The order of the fields is D gene, V gene, J gene, clone size, CDR3 DNA, CDR3 protein. A D gene is named only where the DNA matches it firmly. Clone sizes are given selectively: once, few, many, or a class where the clone is expanded.

>-|TRBV6-5|TRBJ2-3|-
TGTGCCAGCAGTCAACAGCTAAGCACAGATACGCAGTATTTT
CASSQQLSTDTQYF
>TRBD2|TRBV19|TRBJ2-3|-
TGTGCCAGTAGTATAGGTCTAGCGGGGGGTCCGCACACAGATACGCAGTATTTT
CASSIGLAGGPHTDTQYF
>TRBD1|TRBV5-4|TRBJ1-1|-
TGTGCCAGCAGCTTGGACACAGGGGGAGCTTTCTTT
CASSLDTGGAFF
>-|TRBV7-9|TRBJ2-7|-
TGTGCCAGCAGCTCCCCTCCCCGGGACTCACGCTTCTACGAGCAGTACTTC
CASSSPPRDSRFYEQYF
>-|TRBV6-5|TRBJ1-2|-
TGTGCCAGCAGCCCCATCCGTGGCGGCTACACCTTC
CASSPIRGGYTF
>-|TRBV5-6|TRBJ1-4|few
TGTGCCAGCAGCTTGGCCGGGCAGGGCAATGAAAAACTGTTTTTT
CASSLAGQGNEKLFF
>-|TRBV10-2|TRBJ1-5|-
TGCGCCAGCCAACAGGGAGGGAGCAATCAGCCCCAGCATTTT
CASQQGGSNQPQHF
>-|TRBV5-5|TRBJ2-7|few
TGTGCCAGCAGCCGGGACACTCACTACGAGCAGTACTTC
CASSRDTHYEQYF
>-|TRBV9|TRBJ2-6|-
TGTGCCAGCAGCGTAGTACGGGGCTCTGGGGCCAACGTCCTGACTTTC
CASSVVRGSGANVLTF
>TRBD2|TRBV11-1|TRBJ2-1|-
TGTGCCAGCAGCCCCCACGGCGCGGGGGGCCCTAACAATGAGCAGTTCTTC
CASSPHGAGGPNNEQFF
>-|TRBV7-2|TRBJ2-1|-
TGTGCCAGCAGCTTCCCCTCACGGGTTGATGAGCAGTTCTTC
CASSFPSRVDEQFF
>TRBD1|TRBV30|TRBJ1-1|few
TGTGCCTGGACCCGGACAGGGGCAACTGAAGCTTTCTTT
CAWTRTGATEAFF
>TRBD1|TRBV28|TRBJ2-5|-
TGTGCCAGCGCCAGGACAGGGAGGCGAGAGACCCAGTACTTC
CASARTGRRETQYF
>-|TRBV9|TRBJ2-1|-
TGTGCCAGCAGCGCGGTAGGAGGCTACAATGAGCAGTTCTTC
CASSAVGGYNEQFF
>TRBD1|TRBV20-1|TRBJ2-5|-
TGCAGTGCTGACAGGGACGAGACCCAGTACTTC
CSADRDETQYF
>TRBD1|TRBV27|TRBJ2-7|-
TGTGCCAGCAGTCAAAAGCCTGGACAGGGCTACGAGCAGTACTTC
CASSQKPGQGYEQYF
>TRBD1|TRBV6-6|TRBJ1-5|-
TGTGCCAGCAGTCCCGACAGGGGAAGAAGTCAGCCCCAGCATTTT
CASSPDRGRSQPQHF
>-|TRBV29-1|TRBJ2-2|-
TGCAGCGTAGGGGGCACCGGGGAGCTGTTTTTT
CSVGGTGELFF
>TRBD2|TRBV5-6|TRBJ2-7|many
TGTGCCAGCAGCTTGGGACTAGCGGGTCCCTACGAGCAGTACTTC
CASSLGLAGPYEQYF
>-|TRBV21-1|TRBJ2-5|-
TGTGCCAGCAGCAAAGGGGGGTCGCCAGGGGGCTGGAAGGAGACCCAGTACTTC
CASSKGGSPGGWKETQYF
>-|TRBV23-1|TRBJ2-4|-
TGCGCCAGCAGTCAAAACAGACAGATTCAACTAGCCAAAAACATTCAGTACTTC
CASSQNRQIQLAKNIQYF
>-|TRBV6-1|TRBJ1-2|-
TGTGCCAGCAAGCTTCTGGAGGGGATTTATGGCTACACCTTC
CASKLLEGIYGYTF
>-|TRBV6-4|TRBJ1-1|-
TGTGCCAGCGCCGAGCGAGGAGCTGAAGCTTTCTTT
CASAERGAEAFF
>TRBD2|TRBV5-1|TRBJ2-1|-
TGCGCCAGCAGCTTGGTCGGGAGGACGGGTATGGATGAGCAGTTCTTC
CASSLVGRTGMDEQFF
>-|TRBV5-1|TRBJ2-2|-
TGCGCCAGCAGTACGGACAGCCCGAACACCGGGGAGCTGTTTTTT
CASSTDSPNTGELFF
>TRBD1|TRBV2|TRBJ1-2|-
TGTGCCAGCACCAGGGACAGGGGGGTTGGCTACACCTTC
CASTRDRGVGYTF
>TRBD1|TRBV11-3|TRBJ1-1|-
TGTGCCAGCAGCTTAGGCCAGGGGGCTGCGACTGAAGCTTTCTTT
CASSLGQGAATEAFF
>TRBD1|TRBV5-1|TRBJ2-3|-
TGCGCCAGCAGCATTGCTACAGGGGGAACAGATACGCAGTATTTT
CASSIATGGTDTQYF
>TRBD1|TRBV2|TRBJ2-7|few
TGTGCCAGCAGTGTGGATCCCCACAGGGGGGCCTACGAGCAGTACTTC
CASSVDPHRGAYEQYF
>TRBD1|TRBV29-1|TRBJ2-1|-
TGCAGCGTTGCCACTACAGGGGGTCAGGAGCAGTTCTTC
CSVATTGGQEQFF
>-|TRBV28|TRBJ1-2|-
TGTGCCAGCAGTAACGCCGGGACACTGAGGGGGACCTATGGCTACACCTTC
CASSNAGTLRGTYGYTF
>-|TRBV28|TRBJ1-4|-
TGTGCCAGCAGCGGACAGCATCAATCAACTAATGAAAAACTGTTTTTT
CASSGQHQSTNEKLFF
>-|TRBV5-1|TRBJ2-3|-
TGCGCCAGCAGCTTAGAACCTCTGGGGACGGCAGGGGGGACAGATACGCAGTATTTT
CASSLEPLGTAGGTDTQYF
>-|TRBV5-1|TRBJ1-3|-
TGCGCCAGCAGCACTCATCCGACAGCCTCTGGAAACACCATATATTTT
CASSTHPTASGNTIYF
>-|TRBV2|TRBJ2-3|-
TGTGCCAGCTCGACTTATAGCACAGATACGCAGTATTTT
CASSTYSTDTQYF
>TRBD2|TRBV10-2|TRBJ2-7|-
TGCGCCAGCAGACTAAGTGCAAGCGGGGGGGCCGAGCAGTACTTC
CASRLSASGGAEQYF
>TRBD2|TRBV11-2|TRBJ2-1|-
TGTGCCAGCAGCTTAAGTTCCGGTGGGGGAGGGCAGTGGAATGAGCAGTTCTTC
CASSLSSGGGGQWNEQFF
>-|TRBV5-1|TRBJ2-7|-
TGCGCCAGCAGCTTACCCCGGACGGCCGACAGCTACGAGCAGTACTTC
CASSLPRTADSYEQYF
>TRBD1|TRBV4-2|TRBJ2-3|-
TGTGCCAGCAGCCAAGAAAGGGGACAGGGATCAGCTAGCACAGATACGCAGTATTTT
CASSQERGQGSASTDTQYF
>TRBD1|TRBV6-5|TRBJ2-3|once
TGTGCCAGCAGTTACGTTAGGGGGCTTAGCACAGATACGCAGTATTTT
CASSYVRGLSTDTQYF
>TRBD2|TRBV7-2|TRBJ2-7|-
TGTGCCAGCAGCTCCGCTAGCGGGAGGGCCTACGAGCAGTACTTC
CASSSASGRAYEQYF
>TRBD2|TRBV5-6|TRBJ2-7|-
TGTGCCAGCAGCTTGATTACTAGCGGGGCGTACGAGCAGTACTTC
CASSLITSGAYEQYF
>-|TRBV7-6|TRBJ2-7|-
TGTGCCAGCAGCCCCCGACTGGACTCCTACGAGCAGTACTTC
CASSPRLDSYEQYF
>TRBD2|TRBV9|TRBJ2-1|-
TGTGCCAGCAGCGTAGCCGGGACTAGGAGTCGTGAGCAGTTCTTC
CASSVAGTRSREQFF
>TRBD2|TRBV30|TRBJ2-4|-
TGTGCCTGGAGTGTAGCGGGGGGGCAGAACATTCAGTACTTC
CAWSVAGGQNIQYF
>-|TRBV5-1|TRBJ2-3|once
TGCGCCAGCAGCTTGGCGGCCGGGAACACAGATACGCAGTATTTT
CASSLAAGNTDTQYF
>TRBD1|TRBV5-6|TRBJ2-7|-
TGTGCCAGCAGCCCGGGGACAGGGGGCGGATACGAGCAGTACTTC
CASSPGTGGGYEQYF
>-|TRBV2|TRBJ1-1|-
TGTGCCAGCACCTGGGCCGAGAACACTGAAGCTTTCTTT
CASTWAENTEAFF
>-|TRBV5-1|TRBJ2-7|-
TGCGCCAGCGCGTCGGGGTCCTACGAGCAGTACTTC
CASASGSYEQYF
>-|TRBV5-8|TRBJ2-2|-
TGTGCCAGCAGCCCCTCAGGTTCCAACACCGGGGAGCTGTTTTTT
CASSPSGSNTGELFF
>TRBD1|TRBV6-1|TRBJ2-7|-
TGTGCCAGCAGTGTCAGGACAGGGGACTACGAGCAGTACTTC
CASSVRTGDYEQYF
>-|TRBV4-2|TRBJ1-2|-
TGTGCCAGCAGCCAACGGGAAAACTATGGCTACACCTTC
CASSQRENYGYTF
>-|TRBV25-1|TRBJ1-1|-
TGTGCCAGCAGGCACAGGGATCGAGAAGCTTTCTTT
CASRHRDREAFF